Reported below is one T cell receptor beta chain. A second about 6 to 11 cycle PCR used barcoded and J-beta primers. One entry per CDR3 protein results from TCRdb running MiXCR on the 5' RACE reads. Altogether 1.5 million to 2 million distinct CDR3 sequences are present, 28% being singletons, with the ten largest covering over 7%. The data derive from a study of blood T cells in healthy people across ages. The V end lost 2 bases, the J end lost 7 bases, and 12 bases lay between the germline ends. The CDR3 runs 14 residues. Sequencing input: blood. The V call is TRBV12-3 or TRBV12-4, the J call TRBJ2-1; D is tentatively TRBD1 or TRBD2 (6 bases each). This clonotype was sampled from a woman aged 25 to 39 in good health. CDR3 amino acids: CASSLRGVSNEQFF. Here the CDR3 DNA reads TGTGCCAGCAGTTTAAGGGGGGTATCAAATGAGCAGTTCTTC.